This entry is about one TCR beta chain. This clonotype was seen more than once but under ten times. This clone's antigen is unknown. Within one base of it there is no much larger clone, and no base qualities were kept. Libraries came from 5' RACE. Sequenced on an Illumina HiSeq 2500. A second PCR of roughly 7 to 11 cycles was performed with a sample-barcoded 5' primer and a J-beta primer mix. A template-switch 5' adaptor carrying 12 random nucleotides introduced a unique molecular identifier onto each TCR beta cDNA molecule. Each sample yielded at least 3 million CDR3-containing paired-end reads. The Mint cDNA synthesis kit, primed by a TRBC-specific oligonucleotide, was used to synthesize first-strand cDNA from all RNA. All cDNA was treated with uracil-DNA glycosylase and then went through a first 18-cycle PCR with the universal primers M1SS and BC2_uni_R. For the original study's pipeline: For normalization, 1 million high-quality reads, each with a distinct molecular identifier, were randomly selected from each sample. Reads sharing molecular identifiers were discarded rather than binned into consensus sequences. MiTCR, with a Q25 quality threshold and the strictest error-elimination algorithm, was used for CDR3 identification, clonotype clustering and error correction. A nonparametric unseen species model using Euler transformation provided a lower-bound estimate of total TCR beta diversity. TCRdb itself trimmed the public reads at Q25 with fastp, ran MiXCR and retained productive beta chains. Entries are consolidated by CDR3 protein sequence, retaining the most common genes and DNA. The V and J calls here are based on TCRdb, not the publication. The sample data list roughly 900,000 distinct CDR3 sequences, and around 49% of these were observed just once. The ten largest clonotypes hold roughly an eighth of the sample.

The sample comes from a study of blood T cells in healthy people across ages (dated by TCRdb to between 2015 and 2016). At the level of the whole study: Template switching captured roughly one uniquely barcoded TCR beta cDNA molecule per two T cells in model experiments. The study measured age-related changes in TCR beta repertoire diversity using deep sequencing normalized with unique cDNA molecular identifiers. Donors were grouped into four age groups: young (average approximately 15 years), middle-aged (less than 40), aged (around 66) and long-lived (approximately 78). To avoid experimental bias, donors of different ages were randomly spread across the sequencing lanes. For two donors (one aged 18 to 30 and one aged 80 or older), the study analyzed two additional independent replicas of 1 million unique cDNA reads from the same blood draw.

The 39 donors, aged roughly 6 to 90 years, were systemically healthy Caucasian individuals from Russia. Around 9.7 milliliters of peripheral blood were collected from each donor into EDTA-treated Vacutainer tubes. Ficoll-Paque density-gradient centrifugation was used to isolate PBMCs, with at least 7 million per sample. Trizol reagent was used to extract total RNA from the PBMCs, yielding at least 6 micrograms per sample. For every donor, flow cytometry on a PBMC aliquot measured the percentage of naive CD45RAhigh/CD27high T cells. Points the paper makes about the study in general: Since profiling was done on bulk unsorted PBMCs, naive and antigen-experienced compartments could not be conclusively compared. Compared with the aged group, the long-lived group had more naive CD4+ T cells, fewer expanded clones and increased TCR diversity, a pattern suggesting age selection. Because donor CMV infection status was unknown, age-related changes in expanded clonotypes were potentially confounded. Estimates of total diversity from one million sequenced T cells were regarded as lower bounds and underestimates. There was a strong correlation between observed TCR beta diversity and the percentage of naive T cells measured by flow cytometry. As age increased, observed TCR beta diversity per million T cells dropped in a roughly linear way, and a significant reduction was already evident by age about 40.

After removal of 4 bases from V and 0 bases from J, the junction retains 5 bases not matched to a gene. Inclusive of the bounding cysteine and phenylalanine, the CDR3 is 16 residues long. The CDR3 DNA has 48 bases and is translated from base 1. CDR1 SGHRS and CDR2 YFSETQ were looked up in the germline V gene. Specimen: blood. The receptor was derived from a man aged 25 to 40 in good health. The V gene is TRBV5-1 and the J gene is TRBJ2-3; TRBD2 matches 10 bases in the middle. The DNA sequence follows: TGCGCCAGCAGCCTAGCGGGGGCTACTAGCACAGATACGCAGTATTTT. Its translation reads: CASSLAGATSTDTQYF.